Listed here are 24 T cell receptor beta chains from one sample, sequenced in a study of human T cells and chemical hapten exposure. TCRdb re-called the 5' RACE reads through MiXCR, storing one row per CDR3 protein. The sample yields more than 140,000 distinct CDR3 sequences, over 3.5% seen once. The study extracted total RNA from unfractionated whole blood. The receptor set was obtained from a female donor in good health.

This clonotype was counted many times. V is TRBV2 and J is TRBJ2-6; no reliable D call. V was clipped by 2 bases and J by 2 bases, with 7 bases between them. The germline CDR1 and CDR2 sequences are SNHLY and FYNNEI. The CDR3 sequence is 15 residues long. The CDR3 DNA follows: TGTGCCAGCAGTGAATTGAGGCCTGGGGCCAACGTCCTGACTTTC. This sequence encodes CASSELRPGANVLTF.

This clonotype was observed many times. The chain joins TRBV7-9 to TRBJ1-2, with TRBD1 matching over 7 bases. V shed 1 base, J shed 4 bases, and the junction held 3 bases outside the gene matches. CDR1 and CDR2 from the germline V gene are SEHNR and FQNEAQ (reference sequence). The CDR3 totals 14 residues. As DNA, the CDR3 is TGTGCCAGCAGCTTAGACAGGGGACCCTATGGCTACACCTTC. Translating gives CASSLDRGPYGYTF.

Comments on this clonotype: Possible read error: a much larger clone is one base away. CDR3 sequence (DNA): TGTGCCAGCAGTTTCGTCGTCTCGACAGGGCGAAATCAGCCCCAGCATTTT. Its translation: CASSFVVSTGRNQPQHF. The gene calls are TRBV12-3 or TRBV12-4 and TRBJ1-5; TRBD1 aligns across 7 bases. CDR3 length equals 17 residues. V shed 3 bases, J shed 4 bases, and the junction held 12 bases outside the gene matches.

This clonotype was recorded many times. V gene TRBV27 combines with J gene TRBJ2-5; 8 bases line up with TRBD2. CDR3 size: 14 residues. The junction had 3 bases not matched to a gene; V was cut back by 4 bases and J by 2 bases. CDR1 and CDR2 (germline): MNHEY, SMNVEV (reference sequence). CDR3 DNA sequence: TGTGCCAGCAGTTCCATAGCGGGACAAGAGACCCAGTACTTC. Encoded protein: CASSSIAGQETQYF.

This clonotype was counted at least ten times. The V and J genes are TRBV12-3 or TRBV12-4 and TRBJ1-2; D unresolved. Trimming removed 6 bases from V and 2 bases from J, with 10 bases in between. The CDR3 sequence is 13 residues long. The CDR3 is CASRRTENYGYTF. The DNA of the CDR3 is TGTGCCAGCAGAAGGACCGAAAACTATGGCTACACCTTC.

This clonotype was observed at least ten times. The chain uses TRBV5-6 and TRBJ1-1; D uncertain. The CDR3 loop spans 13 amino acids. V lost 5 bases to trimming and J lost 4 bases, with 12 bases between them. CDR1 and CDR2 (germline): SGHDT, YYEEEE. The CDR3 region has the DNA TGTGCCAGCAGTAGCGGGCGGTTCACTGAAGCTTTCTTT. Translated, it gives CASSSGRFTEAFF.

V usage is TRBV9 and J usage is TRBJ2-3; D is perhaps TRBD1 (5 bases). Trimming took 4 bases from V and 1 from J, leaving 13 bases between them. CDR1 and CDR2 from the germline V gene are SGDLS and YYNGEE. The length of the CDR3 is 15 residues. The CDR3 loop is CASSYGATRTDTQYF. For the CDR3, the DNA is TGTGCCAGCAGCTATGGGGCGACACGCACAGATACGCAGTATTTT.

In its sample, this clonotype was seen many times. The chain is built from TRBV28 and TRBJ2-1; D is undetermined. Per the germline V gene, CDR1 is MDHEN and CDR2 is SYDVKM. The CDR3 runs 13 residues. Between the trimmed V and J ends, which lost 7 bases and 8 bases, there was a span of 15 bases. CDR3 residues: CASNQPKPDEQFF. In nucleotides, the CDR3 is TGTGCCAGCAACCAGCCAAAACCGGATGAGCAGTTCTTC.

This clonotype was seen many times. This rearrangement joins TRBV4-3 to TRBJ1-1; possible D gene TRBD1, 5 bases. V shed 0 bases and J shed 4 bases, with 15 bases lying between them. CDR1 and CDR2 from the germline V gene are LGHNA and YSLEER. CDR3 size: 16 residues. In nucleotides, the CDR3 is TGCGCCAGCAGCCAAGATCTCTCCCGGGGACGCACTGAAGCTTTCTTT. Its translation: CASSQDLSRGRTEAFF.

This clonotype was recorded at least ten times. The CDR3, as DNA: TGCAGTGCTAGAGGGACTAGCGGCTACAATGAGCAGTTCTTC. This codes for CSARGTSGYNEQFF. This chain joins TRBV20-1 and TRBJ2-1; 10 nucleotides align to TRBD2. The CDR3 is 14 residues long. Germline CDR1 and CDR2: DFQATT and SNEGSKA (reference sequence). The ends lost 1 base at V and 3 bases at J; junction bases unmatched: 0.

As to this clonotype: A read error may explain this, as a much larger clone is one base away. The chain has TRBV12-3 or TRBV12-4 and TRBJ1-5, with D tentatively TRBD1 (5 bases). The CDR3 is 15 residues long. The V and J ends lost 6 bases and 4 bases respectively, with 16 bases between them. This CDR3 reads CASRSWGDHNQPQHF. Here the CDR3 DNA reads TGTGCCAGCAGGTCTTGGGGGGATCATAATCAGCCCCAGCATTTT.

In its sample, this clonotype was seen many times. The chain combines TRBV18 with TRBJ2-3; the match to TRBD2 covers 8 bases. CDR3 size: 14 residues. The germline CDR1 and CDR2 sequences are KGHSH and LQKENI. Trimming removed 5 bases from V and 6 bases from J; junction bases left unmatched: 7. DNA for the CDR3: TGTGCCAGCTCATCAACCCGCGGGAGGGATACGCAGTATTTT. Its translation: CASSSTRGRDTQYF.

This clonotype was counted many times. The genes are TRBV24-1 and TRBJ2-3, with 9 bases identical to TRBD1. CDR1 and CDR2 (germline): KGHDR, SFDVKD. This CDR3 spans 16 amino acids. The V gene end was trimmed by 4 bases and the J gene end by 5 bases; junction bases not matched to a gene: 9. The CDR3 coding sequence is TGTGCCACCAGTGACGGCCGGACAGGGGATCGAGATACGCAGTATTTT. Residues: CATSDGRTGDRDTQYF.

At least ten counts were recorded for this clonotype. The V gene is TRBV20-1, the J gene TRBJ2-3; D is undetermined. CDR3 length equals 14 residues. V gave up 5 bases and J gave up 4 bases, with 16 bases separating them. Germline assignment: CDR1 DFQATT and CDR2 SNEGSKA (reference sequence). The CDR3 sequence: CSADSSTLADTQYF. DNA of the CDR3: TGCAGTGCTGATAGTTCAACGCTCGCAGATACGCAGTATTTT.

This clonotype came up many times. The genes are TRBV18 and TRBJ2-5; TRBD2 might be the D (5 bases). This CDR3 has 14 amino acids. Trimming shortened V by 3 bases and J by 2 bases, and 10 bases separated the two germline ends. Germline values: CDR1 KGHSH, CDR2 LQKENI. CDR3 residues: CASSPGSGQETQYF. Written as DNA, the CDR3 is TGTGCCAGCTCACCTGGGAGCGGACAAGAGACCCAGTACTTC. Together with reference TRBV18 and TRBJ2-5, the CDR3 gives the full variable domain: NAGVMQNPRHLVRRRGQEARLRCSPMKGHSHVYWYRQLPEEGLKFMVYLQKENIIDESGMPKERFSAEFPKEGPSILRIQQVVRGDSAAYFCASSPGSGQETQYFGPGTRLLVL.

The sample holds many counts of this clonotype. An end of the junction does not agree with germline; a read error may underlie this. V gene TRBV3-1 combines with J gene TRBJ2-1; 8 nucleotides line up with TRBD1. This CDR3 is built from 12 residues. CDR1 is LGHDT, CDR2 YNNKEL, per germline (reference sequence). The CDR3 protein is CASSHLDREKLF. The CDR3 bases are TGTGCCAGCAGCCACCTGGACAGGGAAAAGCTCTTC.

This clonotype has at least ten counts. The chain's CDR3 is CASSSTTGVNTEAFF. The CDR3, as DNA: TGTGCCAGCAGCTCAACGACAGGGGTGAACACTGAAGCTTTCTTT. The chain couples TRBV7-8 to TRBJ1-1; 8 bases agree with TRBD1. The CDR3 has 15 residues. Losses at the gene ends were 4 bases for V and 0 bases for J; bases not matched to a gene: 4. CDR1 is SGHVS, CDR2 FQNEAQ, per germline.

This clonotype has at least ten counts. The V and J genes are TRBV12-3 or TRBV12-4 and TRBJ1-1; D uncertain. This CDR3 has 12 residues. The V end lost 2 bases, the J end lost 6 bases, and 7 bases lay between the germline ends. This chain's CDR3 is CASSLPSAEAFF. CDR3 in DNA: TGTGCCAGCAGTTTACCCTCAGCTGAAGCTTTCTTT.

This clonotype has a handful of counts. V is TRBV6-5 and J is TRBJ1-1; the D is unclear. CDR1 is MNHEY and CDR2 is SVGAGI in the germline V gene. V was clipped by 0 bases and J by 4 bases, with 12 bases between them. CDR3 size: 15 residues. The CDR3 bases are TGTGCCAGCAGTTACTCGTTTGGGAGTGCCACTGAAGCTTTCTTT. It yields the protein CASSYSFGSATEAFF.

This clonotype was detected ten times or more. The chain employs TRBV5-4 and TRBJ2-6; the match to TRBD1 covers 7 bases. The CDR3 has 18 residues. Per germline, CDR1 SGHNT and CDR2 YYREEE (reference sequence). J lost 4 bases, V lost 4 bases, and 14 bases had no gene match. CDR3 sequence: CASSPAADRVSGANVLTF. The CDR3 nucleotides are TGTGCCAGCAGCCCTGCAGCTGACAGGGTGTCCGGGGCCAACGTCCTGACTTTC.

This clonotype was recorded at least ten times. The chain has TRBV7-9 and TRBJ2-1; tentatively, D is TRBD1 (6 bases). V lost 7 bases and J lost 12, with 19 bases in between. The CDR3 totals 13 residues. Germline CDR1 reads SEHNR; CDR2 reads FQNEAQ (reference sequence). In DNA form, the CDR3 reads TGTGCCAGCACCAGAACCCGGGACAAAGGGCAGTTCTTC. Translating it yields CASTRTRDKGQFF.

This chain uses TRBV12-3 or TRBV12-4 with TRBJ2-3; D remains ambiguous. Trimming took 7 bases from V and 2 from J, leaving 10 bases between them. The CDR3 has 13 residues. DNA for the CDR3: TGTGCCAGCACGCTCTCGGCCACAGATACGCAGTATTTT. Translated: CASTLSATDTQYF.

The sample holds many counts of this clonotype. The chain joins TRBV20-1 to TRBJ1-1; weak D call: TRBD1 (6 bases). The CDR3 is 12 residues long. Germline V gene sequence: CDR1 DFQATT, CDR2 SNEGSKA (reference sequence). V was pared by 3 bases and J by 3 bases, with 8 bases between. The CDR3: CSARQGHTEAFF. CDR3 coding DNA: TGCAGTGCTAGGCAGGGGCACACTGAAGCTTTCTTT.

In this sample, this clonotype turned up many times. The CDR3 sequence is CSVGGVAGASYNEQFF. Here the CDR3 DNA reads TGCAGCGTTGGGGGGGTAGCGGGGGCCTCCTACAATGAGCAGTTCTTC. The V and J genes are TRBV29-1 and TRBJ2-1, with 9 bases that match TRBD2. The CDR3 is 16 residues long. Germline-derived CDR1 and CDR2 are SQVTM and ANQGSEA. The junction had 7 bases not matched to a gene; V was cut back by 4 bases and J by 0 bases.